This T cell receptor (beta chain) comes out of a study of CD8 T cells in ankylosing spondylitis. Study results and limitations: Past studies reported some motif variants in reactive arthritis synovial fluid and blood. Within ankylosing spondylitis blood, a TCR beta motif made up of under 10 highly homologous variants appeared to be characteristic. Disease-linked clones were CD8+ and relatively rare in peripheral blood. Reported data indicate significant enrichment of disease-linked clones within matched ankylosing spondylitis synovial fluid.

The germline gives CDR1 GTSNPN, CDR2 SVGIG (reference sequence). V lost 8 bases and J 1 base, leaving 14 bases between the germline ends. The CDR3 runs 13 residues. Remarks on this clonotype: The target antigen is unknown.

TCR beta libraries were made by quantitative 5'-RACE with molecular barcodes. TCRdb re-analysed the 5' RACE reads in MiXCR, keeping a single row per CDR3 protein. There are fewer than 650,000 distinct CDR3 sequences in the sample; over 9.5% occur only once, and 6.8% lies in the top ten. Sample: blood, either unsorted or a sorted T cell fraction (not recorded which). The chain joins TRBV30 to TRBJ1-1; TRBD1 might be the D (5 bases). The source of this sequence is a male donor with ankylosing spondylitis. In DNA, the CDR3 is TGTGCCGGGATCCGGGACGGGAACACTGAAGCTTTCTTT. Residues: CAGIRDGNTEAFF.